Presented here are 5 T cell receptor beta chains from one specimen sequenced in a study of blood T cell repertoires in COVID-19. Data came from immunoSEQ multiplex PCR; TCRdb stores just in-frame clones and leaves some out. The table includes 37,000 or so clones, approximately 90% detected once. The sample taken for sequencing was peripheral blood. The source of these receptors is a man between 60 and 75 years old with active COVID-19.

The CDR3 bases are TGTGCCAGTAGTATAGCACTTTTCTACACTGAAGCTTTCTTT. This gives the protein CASSIALFYTEAFF. V usage is TRBV19 and J usage is TRBJ1-1, with D hard to call. V shed 1 base and J shed 3 bases, with 9 bases lying between them. This CDR3 spans 14 amino acids. CDR1 is LNHDA, CDR2 SQIVND, per germline (reference sequence). The full variable domain, rest sourced from reference TRBV19 and TRBJ1-1, is DGGITQSPKYLFRKEGQNVTLSCEQNLNHDAMYWYRQDPGQGLRLIYYSQIVNDFQKGDIAEGYSVSREKKESFPLTVTSAQKNPTAFYLCASSIALFYTEAFFGQGTRLTVV.

V gene TRBV18 combines with J gene TRBJ2-1; 8 nucleotides match TRBD2. Germline V gene lookup returns CDR1 KGHSH and CDR2 LQKENI. The ends lost 5 bases at V and 7 bases at J; junction bases unmatched: 13. The CDR3 has 16 residues. The CDR3 coding sequence is TGTGCCAGCTCATCCTTAGCTATAGCGGGGTCTAATGAGCAGTTCTTC. Protein product: CASSSLAIAGSNEQFF.

With regard to this clone: Additional DNA sequences in this sample encode the identical CDR3. The chain has TRBV19 and TRBJ2-5; 7 bases fit TRBD1. In germline, CDR1 is LNHDA, CDR2 SQIVND (reference sequence). V shed 6 bases, J shed 0 bases, and the junction held 4 bases outside the gene matches. The CDR3 extends over 14 amino acids. Here the CDR3 reads CASRPGQNQETQYF. In nucleotides, the CDR3 is TGTGCCAGTAGACCGGGACAGAACCAAGAGACCCAGTACTTC.

The chain links TRBV7-3 to TRBJ2-3; 8 bases fit TRBD2. The CDR3 is 16 residues long. The J segment lost 3 bases and the V segment lost 5 bases, leaving 10 bases of the junction unmatched. CDR1 SGHTA and CDR2 FQGTGA come from the germline V gene. CDR3 nucleotide sequence: TGTGCCAGCAGCCCCGGGCCGGGAGGGAAGACAGATACGCAGTATTTT. Translation gives CASSPGPGGKTDTQYF.

DNA of the CDR3: TGTGCCAGCAACGAAAGGTCGCGGGCCTCCTACGAGCAGTACTTC. It is translated as CASNERSRASYEQYF. V is TRBV6-5 and J is TRBJ2-7; D is perhaps TRBD2 (5 bases). This CDR3 is 15 amino acids long. Germline V CDR1 and CDR2: MNHEY, SVGAGI. V lost 7 bases, J lost 0 bases, and 16 bases lay in between.